The entry below gives a single T cell receptor beta chain sequence along with its context. Study processing details: Reference gene primer amplification in the assay estimated nucleated cell counts. The table came from immunoSEQ multiplex PCR; TCRdb's copy has only in-frame clones and leaves some out. Clone size and the V and J calls come from that table; the DNA yielded D and trimming. Of approximately 280,000 clones detected, roughly 80% appear once; the ten largest clones hold roughly 4.7%. A PCR-confirmed or clinician-diagnosed COVID-19 case had contacted exposed participants within 2 weeks of entry. The sample comes from a study of blood T cell repertoires in COVID-19. The V gene end was trimmed by 6 bases and the J gene end by 5 bases; junction bases not matched to a gene: 7. This CDR3 has 13 residues. The V gene's germline CDR1 is LGHDT and CDR2 YNNKEL (reference sequence).

The sequencing sample was made of PBMCs or T cells enriched from blood (not recorded which). The V gene is TRBV3-1 (or the pseudogene TRBV3-2), the J gene TRBJ2-7; TRBD1 matches at 7 bases. This receptor was identified in a middle-aged man who had been exposed to COVID-19. This CDR3 is CASSQGVRHEQYF. The CDR3 DNA sequence: TGTGCCAGCAGTCAGGGGGTGAGGCACGAGCAGTACTTC.